One and the same sample provided the 3 T cell receptor beta chains below, sequenced in a study of low-dose radiotherapy and immunotherapy resistance in tumors. Priming of first-strand cDNA relied on TRAV- and TRBV-specific primers (covering alpha and beta chains). For amplifying TCRs, the PCR ran for 15 to 20 cycles with Phusion, which was used together with a constant-region primer and the adapter on the V primers. TCRdb called the reads again in MiXCR, with one record for every CDR3 protein. The sample consists of roughly 76,000 distinct CDR3 sequences, about 20% of them appearing once. Documented time point: before trial treatment. The specimen was PBMCs, collected before treatment. The receptors were gathered from a male donor with prostate cancer.

Regarding this clonotype: Given a far larger clone just one base away, this is likely a sequencing read error. The chain links TRBV2 to TRBJ2-7, with TRBD2 matching 12 bases. V was pared by 6 bases and J by 7 bases, with 13 bases of the junction left unmatched. This CDR3 has 16 residues. Germline V CDR1 and CDR2: SNHLY, FYNNEI. Here the CDR3 reads CASSKMGLAGYNEQYF. As DNA, the CDR3 is TGTGCCAGCAGCAAAATGGGACTAGCGGGTTACAATGAGCAGTACTTC.

The V and J genes are TRBV12-3 or TRBV12-4 and TRBJ2-3; 11 nucleotides align to TRBD1. With V trimmed by 7 bases and J by 1 base, 16 bases remained unmatched. This CDR3 contains 19 residues. The CDR3 DNA is TGTGCCAGCACCCCTCCCGGGACAGGGGGATTAGGAGGCACAGATACGCAGTATTTT. Residues: CASTPPGTGGLGGTDTQYF.

This clonotype has a count of ten or more. The J gene is TRBJ1-6, the V gene TRBV14; no clear D gene. The germline V gene encodes CDR1 SGHDN and CDR2 FVKESK. With 1 base removed from V and 5 bases from J, the gap between germline ends came to 6 bases. This CDR3 has 14 amino acids. This CDR3 reads CASSQVWDNSPLHF. CDR3 nucleotide sequence: TGTGCCAGCAGCCAAGTTTGGGATAATTCACCCCTCCACTTT.